This TCR beta chain was recorded in a study of blood T cell repertoires in COVID-19. The V end was cut by 6 bases, the J end by 3 bases, with 11 bases between. From germline, CDR1 is LNHDA and CDR2 SQIVND (reference sequence). The CDR3 is made up of 13 amino acids. Cohort 3 donors counted as recovered after two negative PCRs, clearance, or resolved symptoms. Original methodology: Nucleated cell number was recorded as an estimate derived from reference gene primer amplification. Sequencing used immunoSEQ multiplex PCR; TCRdb keeps in-frame clones, though not all of them. V and J calls and clone size are those listed in that table; D and trimming were worked out from the DNA. Of some 320,000 clones listed, about 90% are singletons.

This receptor was obtained from a woman aged 30 to 39 who had recovered from COVID-19. The sample was PBMCs or T cells enriched from blood (not recorded which). The chain joins TRBV19 to TRBJ1-1; D is unresolved. CDR3 DNA sequence: TGTGCCAGTAGGTCGAACCCGGACACTGAAGCTTTCTTT. Amino acid sequence: CASRSNPDTEAFF.